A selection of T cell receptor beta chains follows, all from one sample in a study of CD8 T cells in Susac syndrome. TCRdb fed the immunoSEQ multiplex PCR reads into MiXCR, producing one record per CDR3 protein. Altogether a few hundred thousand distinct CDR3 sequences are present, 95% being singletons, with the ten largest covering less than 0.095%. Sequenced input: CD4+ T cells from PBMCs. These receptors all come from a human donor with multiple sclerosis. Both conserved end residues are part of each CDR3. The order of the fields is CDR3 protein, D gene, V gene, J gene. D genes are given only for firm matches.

CASSWTGGVKNIQYF	-	TRBV12-3/TRBV12-4	TRBJ2-4
CASSAQLRAVEKLFF	-	TRBV2	TRBJ1-4
CASSQDSRNEQFF	-	TRBV4-1	TRBJ2-1
CASRSRQGDQYF	TRBD1	TRBV12-3/TRBV12-4	TRBJ2-5
CSASSDTQYF	-	TRBV20-1	TRBJ2-3
CSANTDTQYF	-	TRBV20-1	TRBJ2-3
CASSFSIRDFTVFF	-	TRBV12-3/TRBV12-4	TRBJ1-1
CSVERDRDLLNTEAFF	TRBD1	TRBV29-1	TRBJ1-1
CASSVGQGASAGWGYTF	TRBD1	TRBV9	TRBJ1-2
CASSVGRRGRNYGYTF	-	TRBV9	TRBJ1-2
CASSLVGTAEAFF	-	TRBV7-2	TRBJ1-1
CASRVDSSYEQYF	-	TRBV2	TRBJ2-7
CSVGKGQVYNEQFF	TRBD1	TRBV29-1	TRBJ2-1
CASSQPDRPRYEQYF	-	TRBV4-1	TRBJ2-7
CASSPRLAGGTDTQYF	TRBD2	TRBV9	TRBJ2-3
CASSISSYNEQFF	-	TRBV19	TRBJ2-1
CSGQTRGFDGRVNEQYF	TRBD2	TRBV29-1	TRBJ2-7
CASSPASHPQTYEQYF	-	TRBV23-1	TRBJ2-7
CASSQAHRQYF	-	TRBV4-1	TRBJ2-7
CASSHQGGGHEQFF	-	TRBV3-1	TRBJ2-1
CATSMGQGSTDTQYF	TRBD1	TRBV24-1	TRBJ2-3
CASRDRGQAREQYF	TRBD1	TRBV12-3/TRBV12-4	TRBJ2-7
CSARDGNGYTF	-	TRBV20-1	TRBJ1-2
CASSVREGRNEQFF	TRBD2	TRBV10-1	TRBJ2-1
CAWRGSMNTEAFF	-	TRBV30	TRBJ1-1
CASSTGLAGNNEQFF	TRBD2	TRBV7-3	TRBJ2-1
CASSLRDNYGYTF	-	TRBV7-3	TRBJ1-2
CSVLQVLLFF	-	TRBV29-1	TRBJ2-1
CASKLVTHRDRENTEAFF	TRBD1	TRBV27	TRBJ1-1
CAWSEGTDDYGYTF	-	TRBV30	TRBJ1-2
CASSQRGVGETQYF	-	TRBV3-1	TRBJ2-5
CASRKDRRLATNEKLFF	TRBD1	TRBV2	TRBJ1-4
CAWSVGGSSYNEQFF	-	TRBV30	TRBJ2-1
CASSQDRGTPRHF	-	TRBV3-1	TRBJ2-7
CASSIGLAGEDEQYF	TRBD2	TRBV28	TRBJ2-7
CSANEGILLGYTF	-	TRBV20-1	TRBJ1-2
CSVLLTDTQYF	-	TRBV29-1	TRBJ2-3
CAWSVWGGSGSNQPQHF	-	TRBV30	TRBJ1-5
CSARESGVSPLHF	-	TRBV20-1	TRBJ1-6
CASSQDTWAGGFAYEQYF	-	TRBV3-1	TRBJ2-7
CASSELGGNEKLFF	-	TRBV25-1	TRBJ1-4
CASSQVSLSGIAETQYF	-	TRBV4-2	TRBJ2-5
CSARREVGPPHEQYF	TRBD2	TRBV20-1	TRBJ2-7
CASEGGEQFF	-	TRBV12-3/TRBV12-4	TRBJ2-1
CASSIGLNEQFF	-	TRBV11-2	TRBJ2-1
CSASRGNSPLHF	-	TRBV20-1	TRBJ1-6
CASSQEGQIYGYTF	TRBD1	TRBV3-1	TRBJ1-2
CASGPETQYF	-	TRBV3-1	TRBJ2-5
CSVGSKETQYF	-	TRBV29-1	TRBJ2-5
CSAPKGGYNEQFF	-	TRBV20-1	TRBJ2-1